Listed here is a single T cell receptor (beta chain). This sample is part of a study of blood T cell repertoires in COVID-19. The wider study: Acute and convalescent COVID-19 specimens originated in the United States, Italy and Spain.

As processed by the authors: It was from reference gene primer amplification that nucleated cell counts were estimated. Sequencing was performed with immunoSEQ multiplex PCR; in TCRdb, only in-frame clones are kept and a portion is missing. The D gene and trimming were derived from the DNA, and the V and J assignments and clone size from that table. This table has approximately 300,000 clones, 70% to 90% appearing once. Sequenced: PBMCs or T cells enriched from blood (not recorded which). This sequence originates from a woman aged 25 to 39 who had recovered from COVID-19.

CDR3 region: CASSIDPPRGAQHF. In DNA form, the CDR3 reads TGTGCCAGTAGTATAGATCCCCCGCGGGGGGCCCAGCATTTT. The chain joins TRBV19 to TRBJ1-5; TRBD1 might be the D (5 bases). The CDR3 covers 14 residues. The germline V gene encodes CDR1 LNHDA and CDR2 SQIVND (reference sequence). The ends were cut back, 0 bases at V and 11 bases at J, with 14 bases in the middle.